This T cell receptor (beta chain) was captured in a study of T cells in Graves' hyperthyroidism and ophthalmopathy. V lost 5 bases to trimming and J lost 5 bases; unmatched junction nucleotides: 4. Germline V lookup: CDR1 SGHDT, CDR2 YYEEEE. The CDR3 has 13 amino acids. A few counts support this clonotype. RNA transcripts served as the template for amplifying TCR beta CDR3 regions. First-round RT-PCR of the TCR CDR3 relied on the HTBI primer set. TCRdb recomputed calls from the multiplex PCR reads with MiXCR, one row per CDR3 protein. This sample has around 600,000 distinct CDR3 sequences, with about a sixth found just once.

The sequence derives from a woman aged 40 to 50 with Graves' ophthalmopathy. Material: blood. The chain links TRBV5-6 to TRBJ2-1; 7 bases line up with TRBD1. The CDR3 protein is CASRDRNNNEQFF. In nucleotides, the CDR3 is TGTGCCAGCAGGGACAGGAATAACAATGAGCAGTTCTTC.